These 14 T cell receptor beta chains were sequenced from one sample in a study of technical replicates of blood from a few donors. Sequenced by immunoSEQ multiplex PCR; TCRdb stores in-frame clones only, minus some. The sample holds just over 55,000 clones, just over 90% seen once. Sequencing was performed on PBMCs. The receptor set was obtained from a human donor in good health. Some clones in this sample may be carry-over from other donors' samples.

The rearrangement joins TRBV4-3 to TRBJ1-2; D call uncertain. Germline-derived CDR1 and CDR2 are LGHNA and YSLEER. V lost 0 bases and J lost 6, with 8 bases in between. The CDR3 contains 13 residues. CDR3 protein: CASSQDNRDGYTF. CDR3 bases: TGCGCCAGCAGCCAAGATAATAGAGATGGCTACACCTTC.

This sequence joins TRBV30 and TRBJ1-2; D perhaps matches TRBD1 (6 bases). Trimming stripped 4 bases from V and 4 bases from J, with 13 bases between. The CDR3 is 13 residues long. Germline CDR1 GTSNPN, CDR2 SVGIG (reference sequence). CDR3 amino acids: CAWNPGAGYGYTF. Written as DNA, the CDR3 is TGTGCCTGGAATCCAGGGGCAGGCTATGGCTACACCTTC.

This clone has only one observation. V and J are TRBV6-1 and TRBJ1-1; tentatively, D is TRBD1 (5 bases). Looked up from germline, CDR1 is MNHNS and CDR2 is SASEGT. The CDR3 covers 11 residues. V was pared by 8 bases and J by 5 bases, with 9 bases between. For the CDR3, the DNA is TGTGCCAGCCGCCGGGGGACTGAAGCTTTCTTT. Translation gives CASRRGTEAFF.

The J gene is TRBJ2-7, the V gene TRBV2; 7 bases fit TRBD2. The CDR3 has 15 amino acids. The germline V gene encodes CDR1 SNHLY and CDR2 FYNNEI. The junction had 15 bases not matched to a gene; V was cut back by 10 bases and J by 3 bases. CDR3 protein: CATGGSDQLFYEQYF. The DNA of the CDR3 is TGTGCCACCGGGGGGTCCGACCAACTTTTCTACGAGCAGTACTTC.

V is TRBV30 and J is TRBJ1-3; 8 positions agree with TRBD1. CDR1 GTSNPN and CDR2 SVGIG come from the germline V gene (reference sequence). This CDR3 has 16 residues. V gave up 2 bases and J gave up 3 bases; unmatched junction bases: 9. The CDR3 region is CAWSHLAGGVGNTIYF. The CDR3 coding sequence is TGTGCCTGGAGTCATCTGGCAGGGGGCGTTGGAAACACCATATATTTT.

The rearrangement joins TRBV5-1 to TRBJ2-7, with 11 positions matching TRBD2. CDR1 is SGHRS and CDR2 is YFSETQ in the germline V gene. CDR3 length: 16 amino acids. J lost 3 bases, V lost 6 bases, and 11 bases had no gene match. The CDR3 bases are TGCGCCAGCACCTTAGCGGGGGGGCTGCCTAACTACGAGCAGTACTTC. This codes for CASTLAGGLPNYEQYF. Using reference TRBV5-1 and TRBJ2-7 for the parts outside the CDR3, the full variable domain is KAGVTQTPRYLIKTRGQQVTLSCSPISGHRSVSWYQQTPGQGLQFLFEYFSETQRNKGNFPGRFSGRQFSNSRSEMNVSTLELGDSALYLCASTLAGGLPNYEQYFGPGTRLTVT.

This clone was seen only once. The gene calls are TRBV6-1 and TRBJ1-6, with 9 positions matching TRBD1. This CDR3 has 16 amino acids. The J segment lost 7 bases and the V segment lost 4 bases, leaving 8 bases of the junction unmatched. Germline-derived CDR1 and CDR2 are MNHNS and SASEGT. The CDR3 protein is CASSAQIGQGNSPLHF. The CDR3 DNA reads TGTGCCAGCAGTGCACAAATAGGACAGGGGAATTCACCCCTCCACTTT.

The V and J genes are TRBV7-2 and TRBJ2-7, with TRBD2 identical over 12 bases. This CDR3 comprises 15 residues. Trimming removed 5 bases from V and 6 bases from J; junction bases left unmatched: 8. From germline, CDR1 is SGHTA and CDR2 FQGNSA. The CDR3 region has the DNA TGTGCCAGCAGCGCGACTAGCGGGGGATGGGGCGAGCAGTACTTC. Protein sequence: CASSATSGGWGEQYF.

The chain employs TRBV5-1 and TRBJ1-1, with 8 bases aligning to TRBD1. Germline V gives CDR1 SGHRS, CDR2 YFSETQ. J lost 4 bases, V lost 1 base, and 9 bases had no gene match. CDR3 length equals 16 residues. CDR3 region: CASSLPPGGRGTEAFF. The CDR3, as DNA: TGCGCCAGCAGCTTGCCCCCAGGGGGCAGGGGCACTGAAGCTTTCTTT.

This rearrangement joins TRBV5-8 to TRBJ1-2; D remains unclear. Germline values: CDR1 SGHTS, CDR2 YDEGEE. The CDR3 has 13 amino acids. V shed 4 bases and J shed 6 bases, with 13 bases lying between them. DNA for the CDR3: TGTGCCAGCAGCCCCGCGGGGTGGGATGGCTACACCTTC. The encoded protein is CASSPAGWDGYTF.

This chain uses TRBV5-1 with TRBJ2-1, with 7 bases lining up with TRBD1. The trim removed 3 bases at V and 10 bases at J, leaving 13 bases unmatched. The CDR3 is 15 residues long. Germline V gene lookup returns CDR1 SGHRS and CDR2 YFSETQ. CDR3 sequence: CASSSKDRVASEQFF. CDR3 bases: TGCGCCAGCAGCTCTAAAGACAGGGTGGCCAGCGAGCAGTTCTTC.

The sample holds one count of this clone. This chain joins TRBV11-3 and TRBJ2-1, with D tentatively TRBD2 (5 bases). The CDR3 length is 17 residues. The V end was cut by 4 bases, the J end by 0 bases, with 16 bases between. Germline-derived CDR1 and CDR2 are SGHNT and YENEEA. CDR3 sequence reads: CASSSTFLGSSYNEQFF. The CDR3 bases are TGTGCCAGCAGCTCTACCTTCCTGGGGAGCTCCTACAATGAGCAGTTCTTC.

This clone was observed a single time. The chain is built from TRBV30 and TRBJ1-6; 12 bases are a match to TRBD1. J was trimmed by 8 bases and V by 1 base; bases with no gene match: 12. This CDR3 is 18 amino acids long. Germline CDR1 is GTSNPN and CDR2 is SVGIG (reference sequence). The CDR3 loop reads CAWSGGTGGPFLYSPLHF. The CDR3 DNA sequence: TGTGCCTGGAGTGGTGGGACAGGGGGCCCTTTTCTGTATTCACCCCTCCACTTT.

The genes are TRBV4-3 and TRBJ2-1; D possibly corresponds to TRBD2 (5 bases). Looked up from germline, CDR1 is LGHNA and CDR2 is YSLEER. V shed 0 bases and J shed 2 bases, with 11 bases lying between them. This CDR3 comprises 16 residues. CDR3 region: CASSQDPAAPYNEQFF. The CDR3 DNA is TGCGCCAGCAGCCAAGACCCAGCGGCCCCCTACAATGAGCAGTTCTTC.